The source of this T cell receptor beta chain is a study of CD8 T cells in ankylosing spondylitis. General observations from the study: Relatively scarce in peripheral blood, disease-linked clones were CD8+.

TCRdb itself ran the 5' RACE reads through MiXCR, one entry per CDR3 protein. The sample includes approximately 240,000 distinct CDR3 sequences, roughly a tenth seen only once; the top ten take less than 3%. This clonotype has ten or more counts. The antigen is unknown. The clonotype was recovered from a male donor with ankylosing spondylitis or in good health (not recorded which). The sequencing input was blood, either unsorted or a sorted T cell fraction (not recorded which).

CDR3 sequence: CASSLGQGRKPQHF. CDR3 nucleotide sequence: TGTGCCAGCAGTCTCGGACAGGGTCGGAAGCCCCAGCATTTT. This chain uses TRBV12-3 or TRBV12-4 with TRBJ1-5; 8 nucleotides line up with TRBD1. V was pared by 5 bases and J by 8 bases, with 8 bases of the junction left unmatched. CDR3 size: 14 residues.